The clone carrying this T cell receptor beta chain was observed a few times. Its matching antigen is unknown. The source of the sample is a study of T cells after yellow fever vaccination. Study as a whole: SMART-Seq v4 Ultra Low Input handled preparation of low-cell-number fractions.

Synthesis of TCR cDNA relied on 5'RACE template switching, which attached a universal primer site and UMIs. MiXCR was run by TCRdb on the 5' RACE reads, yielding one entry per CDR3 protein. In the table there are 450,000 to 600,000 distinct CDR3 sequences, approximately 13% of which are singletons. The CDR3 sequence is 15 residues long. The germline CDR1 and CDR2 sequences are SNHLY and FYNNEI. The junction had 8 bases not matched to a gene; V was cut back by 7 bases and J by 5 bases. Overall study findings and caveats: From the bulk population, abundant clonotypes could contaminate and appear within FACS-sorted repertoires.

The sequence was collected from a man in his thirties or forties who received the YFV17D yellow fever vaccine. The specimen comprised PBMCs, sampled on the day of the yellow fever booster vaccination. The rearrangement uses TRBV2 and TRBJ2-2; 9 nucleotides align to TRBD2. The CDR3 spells CASNPSGMGTGELFF. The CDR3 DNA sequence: TGTGCCAGCAACCCTAGCGGGATGGGTACCGGGGAGCTGTTTTTT.